Listed below are T cell receptor beta chains from one sample, sequenced in a study of blood T cell repertoires in COVID-19. Profiled with immunoSEQ multiplex PCR; TCRdb holds only in-frame clones, not every one. The sample consists of roughly 240,000 clones, 87% of them appearing once. Sample: PBMCs or T cells enriched from blood (not recorded which). These receptors were obtained from a young woman with acute COVID-19. Both conserved end residues are part of each CDR3. The D gene is left open where the match is weak. Clone size is not always given. Where it is, it says once, few, many or a class for expanded clones.

J | size | D | length | V | DNA | CDR3
TRBJ1-1 | NA | NA | 10 | TRBV20-1 | TGCAGTGTTTTCGACACTGAAGCTTTCTTT | CSVFDTEAFF
TRBJ1-1 | NA | NA | 13 | TRBV3-1/TRBV3-2 | TGTGCCAGCAGCCCGACAGGGAACACTGAAGCTTTCTTT | CASSPTGNTEAFF
TRBJ1-5 | NA | NA | 14 | TRBV6-2/TRBV6-3 | TGTGCCAGCAGTCACAGGGCCACGGATCAGCCCCAGCATTTT | CASSHRATDQPQHF
TRBJ2-7 | NA | NA | 13 | TRBV7-2 | TGTGCCAGCAGCTTAGATCCGGGCTACGAGCAGTACTTC | CASSLDPGYEQYF
TRBJ2-1 | NA | TRBD2 | 18 | TRBV27 | TGTGCCAGCAGTTTAAGCGGGGGGCGAGGGACGTCCTACAATGAGCAGTTCTTC | CASSLSGGRGTSYNEQFF
TRBJ2-7 | few | NA | 12 | TRBV12-3/TRBV12-4 | TGTGCCAGCAGTTTTGCGGCCTACGAGCAGTACTTC | CASSFAAYEQYF
TRBJ2-7 | NA | TRBD1 | 16 | TRBV7-9 | TGTGCCAGCAGCTTGGCCGGGACAGGGGCTACTATCGAGCAGTACTTC | CASSLAGTGATIEQYF
TRBJ1-4 | NA | NA | 15 | TRBV7-9 | TGTGCCAGCAGCCCCCCAATGGATCAGCGGGAAAAACTGTTTTTT | CASSPPMDQREKLFF
TRBJ1-1 | NA | NA | 15 | TRBV3-1/TRBV3-2 | TGTGCCAGCAGCCAAGAGTCGACTCAGAACACTGAAGCTTTCTTT | CASSQESTQNTEAFF
TRBJ2-7 | NA | TRBD1 | 16 | TRBV9 | TGTGCCAGCAGCGTCCGGGACAGGGCTGATTTCTACGAGCAGTACTTC | CASSVRDRADFYEQYF
TRBJ2-3 | NA | TRBD2 | 18 | TRBV7-8 | TGTGCCAGCAGCCCCCGGCTAGCGGGGGCCCCCCTCGCAGATACGCAGTATTTT | CASSPRLAGAPLADTQYF
TRBJ1-6 | NA | NA | 16 | TRBV5-6 | TGTGCCAGCAGCTTGGAGGGAGGGGGATATAATTCACCCCTCCACTTT | CASSLEGGGYNSPLHF
TRBJ1-2 | NA | NA | 13 | TRBV7-9 | TGTGCCAGCAGCCCTGCGTATGGCGGCGGCTACACCTTC | CASSPAYGGGYTF
TRBJ1-2 | once | NA | 14 | TRBV19 | TGTGCCAGTAGTATAGAGACCCAGGGTGTTGGCTACACCTTC | CASSIETQGVGYTF
TRBJ1-2 | NA | TRBD1 | 13 | TRBV12-3/TRBV12-4 | TGTGCCAGCAGGCTCGGGACAGCCTATGGCTACACCTTC | CASRLGTAYGYTF
TRBJ2-3 | NA | TRBD2 | 15 | TRBV19 | TGTGCCAGTAGTATCTCAGCGGGGAACACAGATACGCAGTATTTT | CASSISAGNTDTQYF
TRBJ1-3 | NA | NA | 15 | TRBV14 | TGTGCCAGCAGCCAAGTACACAGCTCTGGAAACACCATATATTTT | CASSQVHSSGNTIYF
TRBJ1-1 | NA | NA | 15 | TRBV10-1 | TGCGCCAGCAGTGAGTCTTCAGGGAAGGACACTGAAGCTTTCTTT | CASSESSGKDTEAFF
TRBJ2-3 | NA | TRBD2 | 20 | TRBV27 | TGTGCCAGCAGTTTATCAAGGACTAGCGGGGGGGGTCCTTACACAGATACGCAGTATTTT | CASSLSRTSGGGPYTDTQYF
TRBJ2-2 | NA | TRBD1 | 17 | TRBV2 | TGTGCCAGCAGTGAAGCTTTAGGGACAGGGGAGGCCGGGGAGCTGTTTTTT | CASSEALGTGEAGELFF
TRBJ1-1 | NA | TRBD1 | 12 | TRBV10-3 | TGTGCCATCACCCCGGGACAGGGGGAAGCTTTCTTT | CAITPGQGEAFF
TRBJ1-5 | NA | NA | 16 | TRBV5-8 | TGTGCCAGCAGCTCTCAGGGTTTAAGGGGCAATCAGCCCCAGCATTTT | CASSSQGLRGNQPQHF
TRBJ1-1 | few | NA | 11 | TRBV5-1 | TGCGCCAGCAGCCAAAACACTGAAGCTTTCTTT | CASSQNTEAFF
TRBJ2-2 | NA | TRBD1 | 11 | TRBV6-5 | TGTGCCACTCATAGACAGGGGAAGCTGTTTTTT | CATHRQGKLFF
TRBJ1-1 | NA | NA | 13 | TRBV29-1 | TGCAGCGTTGAAGATCCGGGTAACACTGAAGCTTTCTTT | CSVEDPGNTEAFF
TRBJ1-4 | NA | TRBD1 | 13 | TRBV7-9 | TGTGCCAGCAGCGAGACAGGGGGCGAAAAACTGTTTTTT | CASSETGGEKLFF
TRBJ1-5 | once | NA | 14 | TRBV7-8 | TGTGCCAGCAGCCTCTATGGGGGGGATCAGCCCCAGCATTTT | CASSLYGGDQPQHF